The table lists the clone carrying this T cell receptor (beta chain) with a few counts. Its antigen is currently unknown. It was with 60 Vbeta and 13 Jbeta primers that the PCR ran. The protocol was immunoSEQ multiplex PCR, while the TCRdb copy is restricted to in-frame clones and leaves out a portion. The sample has about 160,000 clones; 70% to 85% are singletons. The record originates from a study of cytomegalovirus exposure and HLA in healthy donors. The study, taken as a whole, reports: According to a later analysis, most TCR beta chains associated with CMV appeared HLA-restricted. CMV serostatus alone was available as immune exposure information.

This CDR3 has 15 residues. Between the trimmed V and J ends, which lost 0 bases and 2 bases, there was a span of 11 bases. Germline CDR1 SGHRS, CDR2 YFSETQ. This chain connects TRBV5-1 to TRBJ2-5; D perhaps matches TRBD2 (5 bases). Specimen: PBMCs. This TCR was sampled from a man between 35 and 55 years old in good health and CMV-seronegative. CDR3 DNA sequence: TGCGCCAGCAGCTTGGCTACCGGGAATCAAGAGACCCAGTACTTC. It codes for CASSLATGNQETQYF. Together with reference TRBV5-1 and TRBJ2-5, the CDR3 gives the full variable domain: KAGVTQTPRYLIKTRGQQVTLSCSPISGHRSVSWYQQTPGQGLQFLFEYFSETQRNKGNFPGRFSGRQFSNSRSEMNVSTLELGDSALYLCASSLATGNQETQYFGPGTRLLVL.